This entry is about one TCR beta chain. What it binds is not known. Trimming at V came to 3 bases and at J to 0 bases, leaving 4 bases not matched to a gene. CDR1 WSHSY and CDR2 SAAADI come from the germline V gene. This CDR3 comprises 15 residues. This sample was included in a study of CD8+CD57+ T cells in acquired aplastic anemia. Study information: Each DNA sample taken from sorted CD4+ and CD8+ cells came to 3 to 4 ug on average. Findings and caveats of the study: Levels of CD8+ Simpson's diversity were not significantly distinct in patients versus controls. Between patients and controls, 25 to 30 CD8+ CDR3 sequences were found in common.

By flow cytometry, patients selected for sequencing had shown an expansion of CD8+CD57+ cells. The TCR beta profiling, which covered VDJ combination and CDR3 sequence, was carried out using genomic DNA as the template. TCRdb passed the reads through MiXCR, listing each CDR3 protein once. The table shows 120,000 or so distinct CDR3 sequences, with about 50% occurring only once. The chain uses TRBV10-2 and TRBJ2-7; TRBD2 aligns across 8 bases. The sample comprised sorted CD4+, CD8+, or CD8+CD57+ T cells (not recorded which) from PBMCs. This clonotype was sampled from a human donor with aplastic anemia. The CDR3 nucleotides are TGCGCCAGCAGTGACTCCGGACTAGCCTCCTACGAGCAGTACTTC. Translating gives CASSDSGLASYEQYF.